This entry is about one T cell receptor beta chain. As yet, its antigen is unknown. The sample comes from a study of cytomegalovirus exposure and HLA in healthy donors. Study findings and constraints: A later analysis linked a missense DCLRE1C variant to TCR beta V- and J-gene trimming. The study listed approximately 160 cytomegalovirus-associated TCR beta chains. Confirmation was obtained in vitro that a few CMV-associated chains are specific for CMV antigens.

The CDR3 consists of 14 residues. V shed 1 base and J 8 bases; nucleotides not matched to a gene: 4. Germline V gives CDR1 KGHSH, CDR2 LQKENI. It was with 60 Vbeta and 13 Jbeta primers that the PCR ran. Clones were read by immunoSEQ multiplex PCR, and TCRdb kept only the in-frame ones, dropping some. The sample's table shows approximately 190,000 clones. The sequence was collected from a boy younger than 18 in good health and CMV-seronegative. Sequencing was done on a sample of PBMCs. V usage is TRBV18 and J usage is TRBJ1-2; TRBD1 agrees at 10 bases. CDR3: CASSPLGTGDGYTF. CDR3 in DNA: TGTGCCAGCTCACCACTAGGGACAGGGGACGGCTACACCTTC.